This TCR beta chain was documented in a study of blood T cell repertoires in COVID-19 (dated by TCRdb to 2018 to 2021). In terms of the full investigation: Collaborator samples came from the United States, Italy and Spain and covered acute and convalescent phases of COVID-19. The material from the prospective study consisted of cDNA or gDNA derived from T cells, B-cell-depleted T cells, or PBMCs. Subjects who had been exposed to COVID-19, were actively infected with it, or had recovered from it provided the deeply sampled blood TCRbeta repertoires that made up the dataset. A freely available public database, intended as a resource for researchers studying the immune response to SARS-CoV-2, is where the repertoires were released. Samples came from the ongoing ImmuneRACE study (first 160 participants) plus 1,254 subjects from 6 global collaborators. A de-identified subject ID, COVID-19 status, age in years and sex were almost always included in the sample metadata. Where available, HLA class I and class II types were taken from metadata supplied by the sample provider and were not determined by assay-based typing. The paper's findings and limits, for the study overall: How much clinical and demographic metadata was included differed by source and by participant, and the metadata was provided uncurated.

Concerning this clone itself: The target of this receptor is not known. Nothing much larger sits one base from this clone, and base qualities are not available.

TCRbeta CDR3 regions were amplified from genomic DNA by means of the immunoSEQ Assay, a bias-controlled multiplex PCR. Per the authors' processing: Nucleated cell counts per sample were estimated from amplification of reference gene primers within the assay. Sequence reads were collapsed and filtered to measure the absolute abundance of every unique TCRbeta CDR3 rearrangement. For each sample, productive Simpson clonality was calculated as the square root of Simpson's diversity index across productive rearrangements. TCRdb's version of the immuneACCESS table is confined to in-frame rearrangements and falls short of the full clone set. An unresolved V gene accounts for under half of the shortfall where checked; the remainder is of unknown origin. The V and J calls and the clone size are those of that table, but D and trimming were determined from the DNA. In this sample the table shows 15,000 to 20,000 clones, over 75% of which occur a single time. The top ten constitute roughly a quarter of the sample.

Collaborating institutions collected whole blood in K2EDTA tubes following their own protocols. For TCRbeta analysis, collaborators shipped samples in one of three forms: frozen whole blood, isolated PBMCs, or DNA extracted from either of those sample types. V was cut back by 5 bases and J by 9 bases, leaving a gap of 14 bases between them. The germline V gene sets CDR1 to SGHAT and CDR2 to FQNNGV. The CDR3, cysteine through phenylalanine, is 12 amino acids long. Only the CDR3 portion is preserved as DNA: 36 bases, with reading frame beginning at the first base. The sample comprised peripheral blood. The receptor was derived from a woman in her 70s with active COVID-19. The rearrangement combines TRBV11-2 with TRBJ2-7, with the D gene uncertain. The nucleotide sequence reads TGTGCCAGCAGCCACCGAGCTAGAGTGCAGTACTTC. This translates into CASSHRARVQYF.